One sample yielded the 10 T cell receptor beta chains listed below, sequenced in a study of breast tumors, draining lymph nodes, adjacent tissues. The lymph nodes were axillary draining lymph nodes from breast cancer patients. TCRdb reanalysed the multiplex PCR reads using MiXCR and keeps one entry per CDR3 protein. The repertoire holds around 250,000 distinct CDR3 sequences, with less than 45% as singletons. Sequenced input: axillary lymph node tissue. Receptors were obtained from a female donor with breast cancer. Some clones in this sample may be carry-over from other donors' samples.

This clonotype was picked up many times. The rearrangement links TRBV12-3 or TRBV12-4 to TRBJ1-2; D is possibly TRBD1 (6 bases). CDR3 length: 13 amino acids. V was trimmed by 3 bases and J by 6 bases, leaving 11 bases between them. CDR3 loop: CASSFAGVDGYTF. DNA for the CDR3: TGTGCCAGCAGTTTTGCAGGGGTCGATGGCTACACCTTC.

The chain employs TRBV15 and TRBJ1-2; the D is unclear. There are 15 residues in the CDR3. Germline V CDR1 and CDR2: LNHNV, YYDKDF (reference sequence). V was shortened by 1 base and J by 4 bases, with 13 bases between the two germline ends. The CDR3 is CATSRAKGVGYGYTF. In DNA form, the CDR3 reads TGTGCCACCAGCAGAGCTAAGGGTGTGGGCTATGGCTACACCTTC. The complete variable domain, with remaining parts taken from reference TRBV15 and TRBJ1-2, reads DAMVIQNPRYQVTQFGKPVTLSCSQTLNHNVMYWYQQKSSQAPKLLFHYYDKDFNNEADTPDNFQSRRPNTSFCFLDIRSPGLGDTAMYLCATSRAKGVGYGYTFGSGTRLTVV.

Only a few counts were recorded for this clonotype. The chain joins TRBV5-1 to TRBJ2-5; D is possibly TRBD1 (6 bases). V dropped 2 bases and J dropped 4 bases, with 18 bases sitting between them. Looked up from germline, CDR1 is SGHRS and CDR2 is YFSETQ. The CDR3 has 16 amino acids. DNA for the CDR3: TGCGCCAGCAGCTTTGACGGGACAAGGGGCGGAGAGACCCAGTACTTC. Its translation is CASSFDGTRGGETQYF.

Of note for this clonotype: Just one base apart from a much larger clone, this may be a read error. The chain joins TRBV20-1 to TRBJ2-1, with D tentatively TRBD2 (5 bases). This CDR3 is built from 15 residues. Trimming removed 6 bases at V and 8 bases at J, with 23 bases between. In germline, CDR1 is DFQATT, CDR2 SNEGSKA (reference sequence). In DNA form, the CDR3 reads TGCAGTGCCCCAGACCGGGGAAGGTCATCGGATGAGCAGTTCTTC. The encoded protein is CSAPDRGRSSDEQFF.

The chain couples TRBV7-2 to TRBJ1-2; D might be TRBD1 (5 bases). Per the germline V gene, CDR1 is SGHTA and CDR2 is FQGNSA. Deletions cut 1 base from V and 8 bases from J, with 8 bases between. CDR3 size: 12 residues. CDR3 sequence: CASSLGQTGYTF. The DNA of the CDR3 is TGTGCCAGCAGCTTAGGACAGACCGGCTACACCTTC. The variable domain in full, completed from reference TRBV7-2 and TRBJ1-2, reads GAGVSQSPSNKVTEKGKDVELRCDPISGHTALYWYRQSLGQGLEFLIYFQGNSAPDKSGLPSDRFSAERTGGSVSTLTIQRTQQEDSAVYLCASSLGQTGYTFGSGTRLTVV.

This chain connects TRBV20-1 to TRBJ2-3; perhaps TRBD1 as D (5 bases). Germline values: CDR1 DFQATT, CDR2 SNEGSKA (reference sequence). The length of the CDR3 is 12 residues. Here the CDR3 DNA reads TGCAGCTTGACAGATGGCACAGATACGCAGTATTTT. It codes for CSLTDGTDTQYF.

The chain employs TRBV9 and TRBJ1-1; tentatively, D is TRBD1 (5 bases). From germline, CDR1 is SGDLS and CDR2 YYNGEE. V dropped 1 base and J dropped 3 bases, with 10 bases sitting between them. The CDR3 consists of 14 residues. CDR3 DNA: TGTGCCAGCAGCGTAAGGCAGGGAGACACTGAAGCTTTCTTT. It is translated as CASSVRQGDTEAFF.

Ten or more counts support this clonotype. CDR3 in amino acids: CSVEGQGIYGYTF. CDR3 coding DNA: TGCAGCGTTGAAGGTCAGGGGATCTATGGCTACACCTTC. The rearrangement links TRBV29-1 to TRBJ1-2; tentatively, D is TRBD1 (6 bases). CDR3 length equals 13 residues. The V gene's germline CDR1 is SQVTM and CDR2 ANQGSEA. Trimming left V 1 base short and J 4 bases short, with 10 bases between.

This chain's CDR3 is CASSDRGTGANVLTF. CDR3 nucleotides: TGTGCCAGCAGCGACAGGGGGACTGGGGCCAACGTCCTGACTTTC. The chain couples TRBV11-2 to TRBJ2-6; 9 nucleotides align to TRBD1. J gave up 2 bases and V 5 bases, and 1 base lay outside the gene matches. The CDR3 covers 15 residues. Germline V CDR1 and CDR2: SGHAT, FQNNGV.

This clonotype was detected ten times or more. The chain is built from TRBV6-6 and TRBJ2-7, with TRBD1 matching 11 bases. Trimming took 7 bases from V and 5 from J; bases not matched to a gene: 13. Germline loops: CDR1 MNHNY, CDR2 SVGAGI (reference sequence). The CDR3 loop spans 16 amino acids. The DNA for the CDR3 is TGTGCCAGCACTAACATAGCCGGGACAGGGGGGCACGAGCAGTACTTC. This gives the protein CASTNIAGTGGHEQYF.